These 18 T cell receptor beta chains were all obtained from the same sample, sequenced in a study of regulatory T cells in long-lasting Graves disease. As to time point: persistent/refractory GD, antithyroid drugs over 5 years with positive TRAb. The TCR library used RNA extracted from PBMCs. Arm-PCR of CDR3 regions and iRepertoire HTBI primers were used to build TCR beta libraries. TCRdb used MiXCR to reprocess the multiplex PCR reads, holding one entry per CDR3 protein. The data show 400,000 to 450,000 distinct CDR3 sequences, 20% to 25% seen once. The sample consisted of peripheral blood mononuclear cells (PBMCs), taken when the disease was refractory, from a patient treated with antithyroid drugs. The source is a female donor with Graves disease.

In its sample, this clonotype was seen many times. For the CDR3, the DNA is TGTGCCAGCAGTTTAGCGGGTCCTCTACGAGGGCAGTACTTC. Translated: CASSLAGPLRGQYF. The rearrangement joins TRBV6-5 to TRBJ2-7, with 7 bases aligning to TRBD2. Germline CDR1 MNHEY, CDR2 SVGAGI. V lost 4 bases, J lost 9 bases, and 12 bases stayed unmatched. This CDR3 has 14 amino acids.

The V call is TRBV19, the J call TRBJ1-5, with D unresolved. Germline CDR1 and CDR2: LNHDA and SQIVND (reference sequence). The length of the CDR3 is 11 residues. V was cut by 4 bases and J by 3 bases, with 1 base left in between. CDR3 sequence: CASSTNQPQHF. CDR3 sequence (DNA): TGTGCCAGTAGTACCAATCAGCCCCAGCATTTT.

This clonotype has just a few counts. The V and J genes are TRBV11-2 and TRBJ2-2; D uncertain. The CDR3 covers 15 residues. V lost 3 bases and J lost 6, with 14 bases in between. Germline CDR1 reads SGHAT; CDR2 reads FQNNGV. This CDR3 reads CASSFMIGGPGELFF. In DNA, the CDR3 is TGTGCCAGCAGCTTTATGATAGGTGGGCCCGGGGAGCTGTTTTTT.

In its sample, this clonotype was seen a few times. The chain employs TRBV30 and TRBJ2-7, with 9 bases lining up with TRBD1. CDR1 GTSNPN and CDR2 SVGIG come from the germline V gene (reference sequence). Trimming took 0 bases from V and 4 from J; bases not matched to a gene: 7. The CDR3 runs 15 residues. Written as DNA, the CDR3 is TGTGCCTGGAGTGTCCCCGGGACAGGGTCTTACGAGCAGTACTTC. Its translation: CAWSVPGTGSYEQYF.

The table lists this clonotype with many counts. V usage is TRBV28 and J usage is TRBJ2-5, with D tentatively TRBD2 (6 bases). V lost 8 bases and J 5 bases, leaving 21 bases between the germline ends. The CDR3 sequence is 15 residues long. Germline V gene sequence: CDR1 MDHEN, CDR2 SYDVKM. CDR3 loop: CASGGTGGVQETQYF. CDR3 coding DNA: TGTGCCAGCGGCGGTACCGGCGGGGTCCAGGAGACCCAGTACTTC.

This clonotype was detected only a few times. For the CDR3, the DNA is TGTGCCAGCAGCCAACGGCAGCCCGGGGAGCTGTTTTTT. Amino acid sequence: CASSQRQPGELFF. The chain has TRBV3-1 and TRBJ2-2; no firm D call. Trimming took off 2 bases at V and 6 bases at J, with 7 bases between the two ends. The germline CDR1 and CDR2 sequences are LGHDT and YNNKEL (reference sequence). CDR3 size: 13 residues.

This clonotype was seen a handful of times. This chain joins TRBV7-2 and TRBJ2-2, with 7 positions matching TRBD1. The V gene's germline CDR1 is SGHTA and CDR2 FQGNSA. The CDR3 covers 15 residues. Germline trimming cut 6 bases from V and 0 bases from J; bases unmatched to any gene: 4. The CDR3 coding sequence is TGTGCCAGCAGTCGACAGGGACCGAACACCGGGGAGCTGTTTTTT. Its protein is CASSRQGPNTGELFF.

In this sample, this clonotype turned up many times. The chain uses TRBV28 and TRBJ1-4, with TRBD1 identical over 7 bases. This CDR3 comprises 13 residues. V gave up 9 bases and J gave up 4 bases; unmatched junction bases: 5. Germline V gene data show CDR1 as MDHEN and CDR2 as SYDVKM. The chain's CDR3 is CASKGQFNEKLFF. The CDR3 DNA reads as TGTGCCAGTAAGGGACAGTTTAATGAAAAACTGTTTTTT.

This clonotype occurred a few times. The chain employs TRBV4-3 and TRBJ2-1; the D gene is possibly TRBD1 (6 bases). The germline V gene has CDR1 LGHNA and CDR2 YSLEER. Trimming removed 2 bases from V and 6 bases from J, with 11 bases in between. This CDR3 spans 14 amino acids. As DNA, the CDR3 is TGCGCCAGCAGCCAACAACAGGGACCCAATGAGCAGTTCTTC. It codes for CASSQQQGPNEQFF.

The genes are TRBV7-9 and TRBJ1-4, with 9 positions matching TRBD1. The CDR3 length is 16 residues. CDR1 and CDR2 from the germline V gene are SEHNR and FQNEAQ (reference sequence). J lost 7 bases, V lost 8 bases, and 14 bases had no gene match. The CDR3 DNA reads as TGTGCCAGCGCCGGGACAGGGACCTTCGTTACTGAAAAACTGTTTTTT. Translated, it gives CASAGTGTFVTEKLFF.

This clonotype was seen many times. The chain is built from TRBV20-1 and TRBJ1-2; 9 bases align to TRBD1. V dropped 5 bases and J dropped 2; count of bases not matched to a gene: 3. The CDR3 extends over 13 amino acids. Germline lookup yields CDR1 DFQATT and CDR2 SNEGSKA (reference sequence). The CDR3 DNA reads TGCAGTGCTGCAGGGACAGGGAACTATGGCTACACCTTC. Amino acids: CSAAGTGNYGYTF.

This clonotype was found many times. V gene TRBV13 combines with J gene TRBJ2-5; D is tentatively TRBD1 or TRBD2 (5 bases each). There are 15 residues in the CDR3. In germline, CDR1 is PRHDT, CDR2 FYEKMQ (reference sequence). V was shortened by 0 bases and J by 5 bases, with 13 bases between the two germline ends. The CDR3 loop reads CASSLGGRWGETQYF. The CDR3 coding sequence is TGTGCCAGCAGCTTAGGAGGCAGGTGGGGGGAGACCCAGTACTTC.

This clonotype was seen a few times. This chain links TRBV28 with TRBJ1-6, with 7 bases that match TRBD1. The V gene's germline CDR1 is MDHEN and CDR2 SYDVKM. With 4 bases clipped from V and 7 bases from J, the junction kept 10 bases outside the gene matches. The CDR3 is made up of 16 amino acids. CDR3 DNA: TGTGCCAGCAGTTCTCCACAGGGGCTTCCCAATTCACCCCTCCACTTT. Translated: CASSSPQGLPNSPLHF. The variable domain in full, with the rest retrieved from reference TRBV28 and TRBJ1-6, is DVKVTQSSRYLVKRTGEKVFLECVQDMDHENMFWYRQDPGLGLRLIYFSYDVKMKEKGDIPEGYSVSREKKERFSLILESASTNQTSMYLCASSSPQGLPNSPLHFGNGTRLTVT.

This clonotype has a handful of counts. The chain carries TRBV12-3 or TRBV12-4 and TRBJ2-5; 7 bases fit TRBD1. CDR3 length equals 13 residues. Losses at the gene ends were 6 bases for V and 2 bases for J; bases not matched to a gene: 3. This chain's CDR3 is CASRPTGQETQYF. The CDR3 coding sequence is TGTGCCAGCAGACCGACAGGGCAAGAGACCCAGTACTTC.

This clonotype has a count of ten or more. This chain joins TRBV2 and TRBJ2-1; TRBD2 matches at 13 bases. Trimming took 6 bases from V and 6 from J; bases not matched to a gene: 5. Germline V gives CDR1 SNHLY, CDR2 FYNNEI. The CDR3 spans 15 residues. CDR3 amino acids: CASRVGTSGINEQFF. CDR3 nucleotides: TGTGCCAGCAGAGTCGGGACTAGCGGGATCAATGAGCAGTTCTTC.

The table lists this clonotype with a few counts. The chain combines TRBV10-3 with TRBJ1-1; D is ambiguous. Per the germline V gene, CDR1 is ENHRY and CDR2 is SYGVKD. With 4 bases removed from V and 5 bases from J, the gap between germline ends came to 8 bases. The CDR3 covers 12 residues. The chain's CDR3 is CAISVRGTEAFF. The CDR3 bases are TGTGCCATCAGTGTTCGGGGAACTGAAGCTTTCTTT.

This clonotype was observed a handful of times. This chain links TRBV5-6 with TRBJ1-1; D perhaps matches TRBD1 (6 bases). CDR1 and CDR2 from the germline V gene are SGHDT and YYEEEE. The CDR3 length is 14 residues. Deletions cut 4 bases from V and 5 bases from J, with 15 bases between. The CDR3 DNA reads TGTGCCAGCAGCGCGTACAGGGCCGGGACTGAAGCTTTCTTT. It specifies CASSAYRAGTEAFF.

This clonotype appeared a few times. This chain connects TRBV29-1 to TRBJ2-5; 7 nucleotides agree with TRBD1. V gave up 7 bases and J gave up 5 bases; unmatched junction bases: 7. Germline V lookup: CDR1 SQVTM, CDR2 ANQGSEA. This CDR3 is 12 amino acids long. The CDR3, as DNA: TGCAGCGGCCGACAGGGAACGGAGACCCAGTACTTC. Translation: CSGRQGTETQYF.